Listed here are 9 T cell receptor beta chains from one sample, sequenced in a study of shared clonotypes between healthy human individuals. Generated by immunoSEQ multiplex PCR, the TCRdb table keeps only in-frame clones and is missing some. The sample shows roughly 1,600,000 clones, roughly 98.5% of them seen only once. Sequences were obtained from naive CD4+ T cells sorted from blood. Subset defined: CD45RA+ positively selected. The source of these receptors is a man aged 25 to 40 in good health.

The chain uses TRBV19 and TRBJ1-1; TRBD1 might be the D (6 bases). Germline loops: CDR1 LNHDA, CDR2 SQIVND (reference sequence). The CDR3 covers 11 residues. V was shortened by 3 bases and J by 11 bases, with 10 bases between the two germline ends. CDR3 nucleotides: TGTGCCAGTAGTATCACAGGGATCGCTTTCTTT. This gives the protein CASSITGIAFF.

This chain's CDR3 is CASTKLTDGYTF. CDR3 nucleotides: TGTGCCAGCACTAAGCTCACGGATGGCTACACCTTC. The chain uses TRBV28 and TRBJ1-2; D is ambiguous. The CDR3 spans 12 residues. With 7 bases removed from V and 6 bases from J, the gap between germline ends came to 12 bases. Germline V lookup: CDR1 MDHEN, CDR2 SYDVKM.

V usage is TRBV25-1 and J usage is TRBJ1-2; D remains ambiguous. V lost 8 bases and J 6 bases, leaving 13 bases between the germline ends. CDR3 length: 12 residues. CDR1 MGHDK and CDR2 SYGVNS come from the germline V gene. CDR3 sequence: CASEDYEHGYTF. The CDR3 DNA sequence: TGTGCCAGCGAGGATTATGAGCATGGCTACACCTTC.

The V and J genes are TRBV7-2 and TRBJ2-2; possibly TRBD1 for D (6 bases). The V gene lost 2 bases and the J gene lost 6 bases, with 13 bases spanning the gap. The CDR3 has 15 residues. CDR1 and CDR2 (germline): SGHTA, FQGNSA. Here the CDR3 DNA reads TGTGCCAGCAGCTTATTGACTAAGGGGGCCGGGGAGCTGTTTTTT. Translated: CASSLLTKGAGELFF.

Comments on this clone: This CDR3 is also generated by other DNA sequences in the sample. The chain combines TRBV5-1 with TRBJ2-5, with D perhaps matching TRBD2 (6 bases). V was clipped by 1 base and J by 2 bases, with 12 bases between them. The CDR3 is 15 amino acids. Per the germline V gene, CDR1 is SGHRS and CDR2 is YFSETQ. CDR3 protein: CASSLSPSGQETQYF. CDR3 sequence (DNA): TGCGCCAGCAGCTTGAGTCCCAGCGGGCAAGAGACCCAGTACTTC. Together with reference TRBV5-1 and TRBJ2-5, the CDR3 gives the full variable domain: KAGVTQTPRYLIKTRGQQVTLSCSPISGHRSVSWYQQTPGQGLQFLFEYFSETQRNKGNFPGRFSGRQFSNSRSEMNVSTLELGDSALYLCASSLSPSGQETQYFGPGTRLLVL.

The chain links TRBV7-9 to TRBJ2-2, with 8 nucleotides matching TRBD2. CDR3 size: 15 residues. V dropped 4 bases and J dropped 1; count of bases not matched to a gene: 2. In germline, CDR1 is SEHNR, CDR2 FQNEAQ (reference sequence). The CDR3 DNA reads TGTGCCAGCAGCTCACTAGCGGTGAACACCGGGGAGCTGTTTTTT. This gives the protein CASSSLAVNTGELFF.

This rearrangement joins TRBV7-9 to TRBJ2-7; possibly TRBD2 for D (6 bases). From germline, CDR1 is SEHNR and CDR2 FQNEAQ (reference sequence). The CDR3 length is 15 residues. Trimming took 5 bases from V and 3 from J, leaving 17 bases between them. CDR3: CASSQGLTPLYEQYF. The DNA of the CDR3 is TGTGCCAGCAGCCAAGGACTAACCCCCCTCTACGAGCAGTACTTC.

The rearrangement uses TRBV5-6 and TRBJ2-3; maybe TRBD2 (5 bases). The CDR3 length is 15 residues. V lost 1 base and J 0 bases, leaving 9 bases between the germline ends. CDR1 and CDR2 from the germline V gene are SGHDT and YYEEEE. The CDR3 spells CASSLSGLSTDTQYF. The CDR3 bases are TGTGCCAGCAGCTTGTCGGGGTTGAGCACAGATACGCAGTATTTT.

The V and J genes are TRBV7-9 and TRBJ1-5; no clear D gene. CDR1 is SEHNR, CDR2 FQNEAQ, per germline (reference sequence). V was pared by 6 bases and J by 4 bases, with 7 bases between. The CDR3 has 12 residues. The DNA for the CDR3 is TGTGCCAGCAGTATAGAAAATCAGCCCCAGCATTTT. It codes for CASSIENQPQHF.